This TCR beta chain was documented in a study of early T cells in non-severe SARS-CoV-2 infection. Whole-study context: Sequencing was performed on bulk RNA from unsorted whole blood, leaving chains unpaired.

The CDR3 length is 13 residues. Germline-derived CDR1 and CDR2 are SQVTM and ANQGSEA. J lost 3 bases, V lost 6 bases, and 8 bases had no gene match. Points from the study as a whole: In VDJdb matching, anti-spike CD8 responses were favored while private and CD4 specificities went missing.

Many counts were recorded for this clonotype. The antigen is not known. Unique molecular identifiers were added to individual cDNA molecules. Via MiXCR, TCRdb re-called the 5' RACE reads, giving one row per CDR3 protein. This sample yields around 26,000 distinct CDR3 sequences, of which approximately 5.1% are seen a single time; approximately 3.8% belongs to the top ten. The chain has TRBV29-1 and TRBJ2-7, with 7 bases fitting TRBD1. Sequenced material: whole blood. The clonotype was recovered from an adult who was a healthcare worker with PCR-confirmed SARS-CoV-2 infection or an uninfected control (not recorded which). CDR3 nucleotides: TGCAGCGTCCCACAGGGGACGGGCTACGAGCAGTACTTC. Translation: CSVPQGTGYEQYF.